A single sample gave rise to the 18 T cell receptor beta chains below, sequenced in a study of blood T cell repertoires in COVID-19. Sequenced by immunoSEQ multiplex PCR; TCRdb stores in-frame clones only, minus some. The table records 180,000 or so clones, roughly 81% of them present only once. Source material: peripheral blood. These receptors came from a woman in her thirties or forties with COVID-19, enrolled during active disease.

The rearrangement uses TRBV5-5 and TRBJ2-2, with a tentative D call TRBD1 (6 bases). Trimming took off 5 bases at V and 0 bases at J, with 8 bases between the two ends. Germline V lookup: CDR1 SGHKS, CDR2 YYEKEE (reference sequence). The length of the CDR3 is 14 residues. In nucleotides, the CDR3 is TGTGCCAGCAGGCGGACAGCGAACACCGGGGAGCTGTTTTTT. Translation: CASRRTANTGELFF.

This chain uses TRBV18 with TRBJ1-4; the D gene is possibly TRBD1 (5 bases). This CDR3 has 13 residues. Germline assignment: CDR1 KGHSH and CDR2 LQKENI. The V and J ends lost 4 bases and 7 bases respectively, with 10 bases between them. The CDR3 nucleotides are TGTGCCAGCTCACGGGGCATCCGTGAAAAACTGTTTTTT. Translating it yields CASSRGIREKLFF.

The chain combines TRBV6-5 with TRBJ1-2; the D is unclear. V was trimmed by 0 bases and J by 0 bases, leaving 5 bases between them. The CDR3 has 14 amino acids. Germline V gene sequence: CDR1 MNHEY, CDR2 SVGAGI. The CDR3 coding sequence is TGTGCCAGCAGTTACTCCACACCTAACTATGGCTACACCTTC. Translating it yields CASSYSTPNYGYTF.

On this clone: At one of its ends the junction is not consistent with the germline gene, which may arise from a read error. The CDR3 sequence is CASSLANRGEQFF. CDR3 nucleotide sequence: TGTGCTAGCAGCTTAGCCAACAGGGGGGAGCAGTTCTTC. The chain combines TRBV7-7 with TRBJ2-1, with TRBD1 matching over 8 bases. The CDR3 runs to 13 residues. Germline V CDR1 and CDR2: SSHAT, FNYEAQ (reference sequence). Full variable domain (rest looked up from reference TRBV7-7 and TRBJ2-1): GAGVSQSPRYKVTKRGQDVTLRCDPISSHATLYWYQQALGQGPEFLTYFNYEAQPDKSGLPSDRFSAERPEGSISTLTIQRTEQRDSAMYRCASSLANRGEQFFGPGTRLTVL.

The rearrangement uses TRBV13 and TRBJ2-7; D not certain. This CDR3 comprises 14 residues. Germline CDR1 and CDR2: PRHDT and FYEKMQ (reference sequence). V shed 2 bases and J shed 6 bases, with 14 bases lying between them. Here the CDR3 reads CASSLKSIAGEQYV. CDR3 sequence (DNA): TGTGCCAGCAGCTTAAAGTCGATTGCCGGCGAGCAGTACGTC.

The rearrangement joins TRBV20-1 to TRBJ2-1, with 11 bases identical to TRBD2. From germline, CDR1 is DFQATT and CDR2 SNEGSKA (reference sequence). The V and J ends lost 3 bases and 4 bases, in that order; junction bases with no gene match: 5. The CDR3 runs to 15 residues. CDR3 in DNA: TGCAGTGCTAGTAGTGGGACTAGCGGATACAATGAGCAGTTCTTC. This translates into CSASSGTSGYNEQFF.

This clone was seen once. This chain uses TRBV30 with TRBJ1-1; D call uncertain. V was cut by 4 bases and J by 8 bases, with 14 bases left in between. This CDR3 has 12 amino acids. Germline V lookup: CDR1 GTSNPN, CDR2 SVGIG (reference sequence). CDR3: CAWISGGVEAFF. CDR3 DNA sequence: TGTGCCTGGATTTCTGGTGGAGTAGAAGCTTTCTTT.

The V and J genes are TRBV29-1 and TRBJ2-3; D uncertain. The germline gives CDR1 SQVTM, CDR2 ANQGSEA. The V end lost 5 bases, the J end lost 5 bases, and 8 bases lay between the germline ends. This CDR3 region has 11 residues. The CDR3 DNA is TGCAGCGTTCGGGTGGGAGATACGCAGTATTTT. It specifies CSVRVGDTQYF.

V gene TRBV27 combines with J gene TRBJ1-1, with D maybe TRBD1 (5 bases). Per the germline V gene, CDR1 is MNHEY and CDR2 is SMNVEV (reference sequence). This CDR3 has 15 residues. V lost 5 bases, J lost 4 bases, and 17 bases lay in between. CDR3 region: CASSHTPRVGTEAFF. The CDR3 DNA sequence: TGTGCCAGCAGTCACACCCCCAGGGTAGGCACTGAAGCTTTCTTT.

The rearrangement joins TRBV28 to TRBJ2-1; 10 nucleotides agree with TRBD2. Trimming removed 4 bases from V and 1 base from J; junction bases left unmatched: 7. Per germline, CDR1 MDHEN and CDR2 SYDVKM. The CDR3 is 17 residues long. The CDR3 loop is CASSSPSGSRSYNEQFF. The CDR3 DNA is TGTGCCAGCAGTTCCCCTAGCGGGAGTAGGTCCTACAATGAGCAGTTCTTC.

The chain combines TRBV7-9 with TRBJ2-1; 9 bases agree with TRBD1. The CDR3 loop spans 14 amino acids. Germline V lookup: CDR1 SEHNR, CDR2 FQNEAQ (reference sequence). J gave up 7 bases and V 2 bases, and 3 bases lay outside the gene matches. This chain's CDR3 is CASSLWDRDNEQFF. CDR3 sequence (DNA): TGTGCCAGCAGCTTATGGGACAGGGATAATGAGCAGTTCTTC.

The V and J genes are TRBV6-5 and TRBJ1-5; 7 bases map to TRBD1. V was clipped by 7 bases and J by 5 bases; unmatched bases: 8. The CDR3 extends over 14 amino acids. The germline CDR1 and CDR2 sequences are MNHEY and SVGAGI. CDR3 sequence: CASNWNRGDQPQHF. The CDR3 DNA reads TGTGCCAGCAATTGGAACAGGGGAGATCAGCCCCAGCATTTT.

This rearrangement joins TRBV5-8 to TRBJ1-5, with D uncertain. The CDR3 has 13 residues. V lost 3 bases and J lost 3, with 7 bases in between. Looked up from germline, CDR1 is SGHTS and CDR2 is YDEGEE. CDR3 in DNA: TGTGCCAGCAGCTGGGCCCCCAATCAGCCCCAGCATTTT. Amino acid sequence: CASSWAPNQPQHF.

The chain links TRBV28 to TRBJ2-1, with D possibly being TRBD1 (5 bases). The V gene's germline CDR1 is MDHEN and CDR2 SYDVKM. This CDR3 has 15 residues. The germline V and J ends were trimmed by 7 bases and 7 bases, with 20 bases remaining between them. The CDR3 nucleotides are TGTGCCAGCATCCTAGGGGCTGGGGCTTTTAATGAGCAGTTCTTC. Its translation: CASILGAGAFNEQFF.

The V gene is TRBV7-9, the J gene TRBJ1-2; D is perhaps TRBD1 (6 bases). Looked up from germline, CDR1 is SEHNR and CDR2 is FQNEAQ (reference sequence). Trimming left V 5 bases short and J 2 bases short, with 21 bases between. The CDR3 loop spans 17 amino acids. CDR3 sequence: CASSRDRGGQGNYGYTF. DNA for the CDR3: TGTGCCAGCAGCAGAGATAGGGGCGGGCAGGGGAACTATGGCTACACCTTC.

The chain couples TRBV28 to TRBJ2-5, with D maybe TRBD1 (5 bases). CDR1 and CDR2 (germline): MDHEN, SYDVKM. The germline V and J ends were trimmed by 6 bases and 3 bases, with 5 bases remaining between them. CDR3 length: 11 amino acids. CDR3 sequence (DNA): TGTGCCAGCAGGACAGAAGAGACCCAGTACTTC. The encoded protein is CASRTEETQYF. The full variable domain, completed using reference TRBV28 and TRBJ2-5, is DVKVTQSSRYLVKRTGEKVFLECVQDMDHENMFWYRQDPGLGLRLIYFSYDVKMKEKGDIPEGYSVSREKKERFSLILESASTNQTSMYLCASRTEETQYFGPGTRLLVL.

The sample holds a few counts of this clone. The rearrangement uses TRBV19 and TRBJ1-1; the match to TRBD1 covers 8 bases. The CDR3 is 15 residues long. Unmatched junction bases numbered 6, after V lost 5 bases and J lost 1 base. Germline-derived CDR1 and CDR2 are LNHDA and SQIVND (reference sequence). The DNA for the CDR3 is TGTGCCAGTAGTCCCGACAGGGGTCAGAACACTGAAGCTTTCTTT. It translates to CASSPDRGQNTEAFF.

V is TRBV30 and J is TRBJ1-1; no firm D call. V was trimmed by 0 bases and J by 5 bases, leaving 4 bases between them. This CDR3 comprises 11 residues. Germline assignment: CDR1 GTSNPN and CDR2 SVGIG (reference sequence). The CDR3 DNA follows: TGTGCCTGGAGTGTCCTTACTGAAGCTTTCTTT. This encodes CAWSVLTEAFF. The variable domain in full, with the rest retrieved from reference TRBV30 and TRBJ1-1, is SQTIHQWPATLVQPVGSPLSLECTVEGTSNPNLYWYRQAAGRGLQLLFYSVGIGQISSEVPQNLSASRPQDRQFILSSKKLLLSDSGFYLCAWSVLTEAFFGQGTRLTVV.